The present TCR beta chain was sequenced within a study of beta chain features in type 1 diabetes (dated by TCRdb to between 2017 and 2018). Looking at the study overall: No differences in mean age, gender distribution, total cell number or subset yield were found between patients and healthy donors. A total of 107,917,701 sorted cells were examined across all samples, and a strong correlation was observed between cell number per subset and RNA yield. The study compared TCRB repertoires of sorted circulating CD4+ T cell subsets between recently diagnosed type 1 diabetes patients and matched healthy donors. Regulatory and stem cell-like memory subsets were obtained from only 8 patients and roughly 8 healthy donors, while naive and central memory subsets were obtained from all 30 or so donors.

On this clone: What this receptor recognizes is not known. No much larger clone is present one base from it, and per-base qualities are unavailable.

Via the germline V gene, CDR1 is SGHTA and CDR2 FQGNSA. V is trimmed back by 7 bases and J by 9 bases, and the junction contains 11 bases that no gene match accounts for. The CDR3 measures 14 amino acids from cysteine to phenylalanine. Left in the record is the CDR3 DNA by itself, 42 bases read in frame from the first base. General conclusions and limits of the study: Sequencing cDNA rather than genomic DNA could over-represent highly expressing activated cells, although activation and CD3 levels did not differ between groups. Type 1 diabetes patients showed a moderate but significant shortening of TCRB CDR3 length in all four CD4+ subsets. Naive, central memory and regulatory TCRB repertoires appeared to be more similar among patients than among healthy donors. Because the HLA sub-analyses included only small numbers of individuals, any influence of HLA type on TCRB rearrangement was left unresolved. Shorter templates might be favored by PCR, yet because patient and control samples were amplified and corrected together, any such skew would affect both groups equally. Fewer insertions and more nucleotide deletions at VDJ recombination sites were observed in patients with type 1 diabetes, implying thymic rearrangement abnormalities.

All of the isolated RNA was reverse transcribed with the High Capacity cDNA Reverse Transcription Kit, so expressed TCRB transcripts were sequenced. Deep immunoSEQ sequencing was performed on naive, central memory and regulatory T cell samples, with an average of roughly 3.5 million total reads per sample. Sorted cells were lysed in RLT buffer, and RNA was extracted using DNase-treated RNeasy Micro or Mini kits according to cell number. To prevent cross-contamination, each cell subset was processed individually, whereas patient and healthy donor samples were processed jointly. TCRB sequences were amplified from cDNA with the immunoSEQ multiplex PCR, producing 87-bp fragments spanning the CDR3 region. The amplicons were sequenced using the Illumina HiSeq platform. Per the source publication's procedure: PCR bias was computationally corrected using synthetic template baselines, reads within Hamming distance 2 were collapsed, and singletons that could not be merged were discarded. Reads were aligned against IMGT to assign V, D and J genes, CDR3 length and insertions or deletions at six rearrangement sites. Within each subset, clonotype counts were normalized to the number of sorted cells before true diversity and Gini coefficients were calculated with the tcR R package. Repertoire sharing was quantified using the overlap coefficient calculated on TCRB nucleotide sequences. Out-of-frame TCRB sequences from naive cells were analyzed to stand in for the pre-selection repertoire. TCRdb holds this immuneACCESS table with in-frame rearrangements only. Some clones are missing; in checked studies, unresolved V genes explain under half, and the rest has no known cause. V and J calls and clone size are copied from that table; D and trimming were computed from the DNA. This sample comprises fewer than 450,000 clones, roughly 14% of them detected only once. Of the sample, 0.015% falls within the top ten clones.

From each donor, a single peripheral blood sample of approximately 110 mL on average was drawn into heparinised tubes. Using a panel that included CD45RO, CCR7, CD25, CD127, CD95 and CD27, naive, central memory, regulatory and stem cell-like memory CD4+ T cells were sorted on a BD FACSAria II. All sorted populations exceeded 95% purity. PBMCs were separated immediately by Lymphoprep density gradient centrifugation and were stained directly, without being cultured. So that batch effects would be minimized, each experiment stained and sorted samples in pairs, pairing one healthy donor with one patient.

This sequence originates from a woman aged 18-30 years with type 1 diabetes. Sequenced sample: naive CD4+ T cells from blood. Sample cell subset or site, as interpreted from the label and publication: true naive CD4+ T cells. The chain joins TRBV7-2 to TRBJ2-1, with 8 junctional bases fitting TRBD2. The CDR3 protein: CASNLGSGRGEQFF. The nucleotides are TGTGCCAGCAACCTGGGGAGCGGGAGAGGTGAGCAGTTCTTC. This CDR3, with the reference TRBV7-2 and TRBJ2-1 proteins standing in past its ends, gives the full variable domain GAGVSQSPSNKVTEKGKDVELRCDPISGHTALYWYRQSLGQGLEFLIYFQGNSAPDKSGLPSDRFSAERTGGSVSTLTIQRTQQEDSAVYLCASNLGSGRGEQFFGPGTRLTVL.